This TCR beta chain was captured in a study of T cell responses to AZD1222 COVID-19 vaccine. In germline, CDR1 is SQVTM, CDR2 ANQGSEA. The length of the CDR3 is 12 residues. The V and J ends lost 4 bases and 4 bases respectively, with 10 bases between them. Whether given at about 4 or about 12 weeks, second doses were pooled. Only in-frame clones appear in the TCRdb table, and some are missing; sequencing was by immunoSEQ multiplex PCR. The table lists about 55,000 clones, more than 75% of them singletons, with about 5% in the top ten. Sequenced here: peripheral blood, sampled 28 days after the second AZD1222 dose. The V call is TRBV29-1, the J call TRBJ1-1; no definite D call. The clonotype originates from an adult who received the AZD1222 COVID-19 vaccine. CDR3 residues: CSVVPGATEAFF. In nucleotides, the CDR3 is TGCAGCGTTGTTCCGGGAGCCACTGAAGCTTTCTTT.